The table lists the clone carrying this TCR beta chain with a count of one. Antigen unknown. V dropped 6 bases and J dropped 7 bases, with 14 bases sitting between them. The CDR3 is 13 residues long. Germline CDR1 SGHTS, CDR2 YDEGEE. Clones were sequenced by immunoSEQ multiplex PCR, and TCRdb holds only the in-frame ones, with some missing. Among tens of thousands of clones listed, 89% were seen once. This entry comes from a study of OX40 agonist ivuxolimab in advanced cancers. Study context: The patients got ivuxolimab, which is an agonistic anti-OX40 (CD134) antibody. Broader study findings: There was clonal expansion of CD4+ and CD8+ blood T cells by week 6 at 0.1 to 3.0 mg/kg. Nonresponders, in some cases, also had low normalized T-cell clonal expansion.

Material: CD4+ or CD8+ T cells sorted from blood, obtained in a trial of the OX40 agonist ivuxolimab. This sequence joins TRBV5-8 and TRBJ1-5; D might be TRBD1 (6 bases). The sequence was obtained from an adult with an advanced solid tumor such as melanoma, head and neck, liver or kidney cancer. The CDR3 DNA reads TGTGCCAGCACCGTGGGGGGGGCACAGCCCCAGCATTTT. Translated: CASTVGGAQPQHF. Using reference TRBV5-8 and TRBJ1-5 for the parts outside the CDR3, the full variable domain is EAGVTQSPTHLIKTRGQQATLRCSPISGHTSVYWYQQALGLGLQFLLWYDEGEERNRGNFPPRFSGRQFPNYSSELNVNALELEDSALYLCASTVGGAQPQHFGDGTRLSIL.